These 20 T cell receptor beta chains originate from one sample sequenced in a study of T cell changes during pregnancy in multiple sclerosis. The protocol was immunoSEQ multiplex PCR, while the TCRdb copy is restricted to in-frame clones and leaves out a portion. The sample holds tens of thousands of clones; just over 90% are singletons and the top ten take roughly 1.2%. The starting material was peripheral blood, obtained in the third trimester of pregnancy. These receptors were taken from a female donor with multiple sclerosis, enrolled in a pregnancy study.

V is TRBV5-1 and J is TRBJ1-1; TRBD1 is a possible D gene (6 bases). The CDR3 runs to 14 residues. The V gene's germline CDR1 is SGHRS and CDR2 YFSETQ. V shed 2 bases and J shed 5 bases, with 13 bases lying between them. The CDR3 region has the DNA TGCGCCAGCAGCTTTGGGACACCTGGGACTGAAGCTTTCTTT. Translated: CASSFGTPGTEAFF.

V usage is TRBV5-1 and J usage is TRBJ1-4; 9 bases align to TRBD1. With V trimmed by 0 bases and J by 10 bases, 7 bases remained unmatched. The CDR3 contains 15 residues. Germline CDR1 and CDR2: SGHRS and YFSETQ. CDR3 region: CASSLAVGQGGKLFF. As DNA, the CDR3 is TGCGCCAGCAGCTTGGCCGTGGGACAGGGCGGAAAACTGTTTTTT.

The sample holds one count of this clone. The junction departs from the called germline gene at one end, perhaps through a read error. The chain is built from TRBV6-4 and TRBJ1-1; 7 nucleotides align to TRBD1. This CDR3 contains 14 residues. CDR1 MRHNA and CDR2 SNTAGT come from the germline V gene. The chain's CDR3 is CASSDGTENAEAFF. The CDR3 bases are TGTGCCAGCAGTGACGGGACAGAGAACGCTGAAGCTTTCTTT.

The chain carries TRBV11-2 and TRBJ2-5; D not resolved. Germline V gene lookup returns CDR1 SGHAT and CDR2 FQNNGV. This CDR3 is built from 13 residues. V lost 5 bases to trimming and J lost 2 bases, with 9 bases between them. The CDR3 loop reads CASSPAVQETQYF. CDR3 sequence (DNA): TGTGCCAGCAGCCCCGCAGTGCAAGAGACCCAGTACTTC. The variable domain in full, completed from reference TRBV11-2 and TRBJ2-5, reads EAGVAQSPRYKIIEKRQSVAFWCNPISGHATLYWYQQILGQGPKLLIQFQNNGVVDDSQLPKDRFSAERLKGVDSTLKIQPAKLEDSAVYLCASSPAVQETQYFGPGTRLLVL.

The chain employs TRBV5-4 and TRBJ1-2; TRBD1 matches 9 bases. Germline values: CDR1 SGHNT, CDR2 YYREEE (reference sequence). Trimming cost V 3 bases and J 4 bases; bases outside gene matches: 10. CDR3 length: 16 amino acids. As DNA, the CDR3 is TGTGCCAGCAGCTCCGCCGGGACAGGGTGGGCCTATGGCTACACCTTC. Encoded protein: CASSSAGTGWAYGYTF.

J is TRBJ2-1 and V is TRBV7-2; a possible D gene is TRBD1 (6 bases). Trimming pared 2 bases from V and 3 bases from J, leaving 8 bases between. The CDR3 spans 14 residues. Germline V gene sequence: CDR1 SGHTA, CDR2 FQGNSA. CDR3 in amino acids: CASSLTGLYNEQFF. The CDR3 DNA sequence: TGTGCCAGCAGCTTAACAGGGCTCTACAATGAGCAGTTCTTC.

The DNA of the CDR3 is TGTGCCAGCAGTTTCACTCTGGGGCAGATGAACACTGAAGCTTTCTTT. Amino acids: CASSFTLGQMNTEAFF. The V gene is TRBV27, the J gene TRBJ1-1, with D tentatively TRBD1 (5 bases). Germline V gene sequence: CDR1 MNHEY, CDR2 SMNVEV (reference sequence). Trimming left V 3 bases short and J 0 bases short, with 14 bases between. The CDR3 covers 16 residues.

This chain joins TRBV6-5 and TRBJ1-5; no reliable D call. Germline CDR1 is MNHEY and CDR2 is SVGAGI. The CDR3 is 14 residues long. The ends were cut back, 6 bases at V and 5 bases at J, with 14 bases in the middle. The CDR3 is CASSRGGWDQPQHF. In DNA, the CDR3 is TGTGCCAGCAGCCGGGGAGGGTGGGATCAGCCCCAGCATTTT.

The V call is TRBV4-2, the J call TRBJ1-2, with D possibly being TRBD1 (6 bases). V was clipped by 0 bases and J by 7 bases, with 15 bases between them. CDR3 length equals 15 residues. CDR1 is LGHNA and CDR2 is YNFKEQ in the germline V gene. CDR3 sequence reads: CASSQDRGDMFGYTF. The CDR3 nucleotides read TGTGCCAGCAGCCAAGACAGGGGAGATATGTTTGGCTACACCTTC.

The chain employs TRBV27 and TRBJ2-3; weak D call: TRBD1 (5 bases). V shed 3 bases and J shed 2 bases, with 9 bases lying between them. The length of the CDR3 is 14 residues. Germline lookup yields CDR1 MNHEY and CDR2 SMNVEV (reference sequence). In nucleotides, the CDR3 is TGTGCCAGCAGTTTCCTGGGGCTCACAGATACGCAGTATTTT. This sequence encodes CASSFLGLTDTQYF.

The rearrangement links TRBV2 to TRBJ2-3, with D uncertain. Germline assignment: CDR1 SNHLY and CDR2 FYNNEI. The CDR3 length is 15 residues. With 1 base removed from V and 2 bases from J, the gap between germline ends came to 10 bases. In nucleotides, the CDR3 is TGTGCCAGCAGTGAAGGGAGTGGGTACACAGATACGCAGTATTTT. Protein: CASSEGSGYTDTQYF.

The rearrangement uses TRBV6-5 and TRBJ2-7; D ambiguous. The germline V and J ends were trimmed by 8 bases and 0 bases, with 8 bases remaining between them. This CDR3 is built from 12 residues. Germline loops: CDR1 MNHEY, CDR2 SVGAGI. The CDR3 spells CASARSSYEQYF. CDR3 DNA sequence: TGTGCCAGCGCGCGGAGCTCCTACGAGCAGTACTTC.

The chain couples TRBV18 to TRBJ1-3, with TRBD1 matching 8 bases. V trimming: 4 bases; J trimming: 5 bases; junction bases outside the gene matches: 7. From germline, CDR1 is KGHSH and CDR2 LQKENI. The CDR3 loop spans 15 amino acids. CDR3 protein: CASSLRQGNRNTIYF. CDR3 nucleotide sequence: TGTGCCAGCTCACTCCGACAGGGGAATCGAAACACCATATATTTT.

The chain links TRBV18 to TRBJ2-3; 12 positions match TRBD2. J lost 6 bases, V lost 6 bases, and 7 bases had no gene match. This CDR3 spans 15 amino acids. Looked up from germline, CDR1 is KGHSH and CDR2 is LQKENI. The CDR3 region is CASSTRLAGEDTQYF. The CDR3 DNA is TGTGCCAGCTCTACTCGACTAGCGGGAGAGGATACGCAGTATTTT.

The chain employs TRBV10-3 and TRBJ1-1; tentatively, D is TRBD1 (6 bases). Trimming left V 6 bases short and J 1 base short, with 15 bases between. In germline, CDR1 is ENHRY, CDR2 SYGVKD. There are 15 residues in the CDR3. DNA of the CDR3: TGTGCCATCAGCAATCAGGGGTTCGGGAACACTGAAGCTTTCTTT. This encodes CAISNQGFGNTEAFF.

V and J are TRBV11-2 and TRBJ1-2, with a weak D call TRBD1 (6 bases). CDR1 and CDR2 from the germline V gene are SGHAT and FQNNGV. Trimming shortened V by 1 base and J by 8 bases, and 14 bases separated the two germline ends. This CDR3 region has 14 residues. CDR3 in DNA: TGTGCCAGCAGCTTAGGGGCTCACCAGGGGGGCTACACCTTC. As protein: CASSLGAHQGGYTF.

The chain carries TRBV6-5 and TRBJ1-1; D unresolved. Germline CDR1 and CDR2: MNHEY and SVGAGI. CDR3 length: 13 amino acids. V shed 6 bases and J shed 7 bases, with 15 bases lying between them. CDR3 nucleotides: TGTGCCAGCAGCTCAGACGCCCGGAGTGAAGCTTTCTTT. Protein sequence: CASSSDARSEAFF.

This clone was detected only once. This chain joins TRBV19 and TRBJ2-2; TRBD2 is a possible D gene (6 bases). This CDR3 region has 14 residues. Germline V lookup: CDR1 LNHDA, CDR2 SQIVND (reference sequence). Deletions cut 5 bases from V and 3 bases from J, with 10 bases between. The CDR3 sequence is CASSFREDTGELFF. The CDR3 nucleotides read TGTGCCAGTAGTTTTAGGGAGGACACCGGGGAGCTGTTTTTT.

The chain joins TRBV7-2 to TRBJ2-1, with 15 bases matching TRBD2. The CDR3 totals 19 residues. In germline, CDR1 is SGHTA, CDR2 FQGNSA. Germline trimming cut 5 bases from V and 6 bases from J; bases unmatched to any gene: 14. For the CDR3, the DNA is TGTGCCAGCAGCCGCACCGGGACTAGCGGGAGGTCTCCCCTCAATGAGCAGTTCTTC. Protein sequence: CASSRTGTSGRSPLNEQFF.

The chain combines TRBV28 with TRBJ2-5; D is uncertain. The V and J ends lost 5 bases and 5 bases respectively, with 21 bases between them. Per the germline V gene, CDR1 is MDHEN and CDR2 is SYDVKM. The CDR3 contains 16 residues. The CDR3 is CASSGPTGGWMETQYF. Written as DNA, the CDR3 is TGTGCCAGCAGTGGCCCTACGGGTGGCTGGATGGAGACCCAGTACTTC.